The rows below give T cell receptor beta chains drawn from one sample of a study of cytomegalovirus exposure and HLA in healthy donors. Libraries were prepared by immunoSEQ multiplex PCR; TCRdb keeps only in-frame clonotypes and omits some of them. The table lists approximately 200,000 clones, approximately 70% of them singletons, with about 3% in the top ten. Material for sequencing was PBMCs. The receptors come from a woman aged 25 to 39 in good health and CMV-seropositive. Each CDR3 is given with its conserved first and last residue. D genes are given only for firm matches. Clone size is stated in some rows and not others, as once, few, many or a class when expanded.

>TRBD1|TRBV28|-|TRBJ1-4
TGTGCCAGCAGTGTGACAGGGATAGGAGAAAAACTGTTTTTT
CASSVTGIGEKLFF
>-|TRBV11-2|once|TRBJ2-1
TGTGCCAGCAGCTCAGGGGTTGAGCAGTTCTTC
CASSSGVEQFF
>TRBD1|TRBV28|-|TRBJ2-7
TGTGCCAGCGTAACAGGGGGCAGCTGCGAGCAGTACTTC
CASVTGGSCEQYF
>-|TRBV5-1|-|TRBJ2-7
TGCGCCAGCAGCTTGGGCCAGGCCGAGCAGTACTTC
CASSLGQAEQYF
>TRBD2|TRBV18|-|TRBJ2-3
TGTGCCAGCTCACCGACCCGACTAGCGCCGAGCACAGATACGCAGTATTTT
CASSPTRLAPSTDTQYF
>-|TRBV11-2|few|TRBJ2-7
TGTGCCAGCAGCCTCGGACAGTTTTACGAGCAGTACTTC
CASSLGQFYEQYF
>-|TRBV7-8|few|TRBJ1-3
TGTGCCAGCAGCTCCCTACAGGGAAACACCATATATTTT
CASSSLQGNTIYF
>-|TRBV20-1|-|TRBJ2-5
TGCAGTGCTGGGACTCCAGAGACCCAGTACTTC
CSAGTPETQYF
>TRBD2|TRBV27|-|TRBJ2-3
TGTGCCAGCAGTTTACTAGCGGGGGGGGTAGATACGCAGTATTTT
CASSLLAGGVDTQYF
>TRBD2|TRBV6-5|-|TRBJ2-1
TGTGCCAGCAGTGCCCGGGACTATCATGAGCAGTTCTTC
CASSARDYHEQFF
>-|TRBV5-8|-|TRBJ1-5
TGTGCCACGAGGCTTCGGGGCAATCAGCCCCAGCATTTT
CATRLRGNQPQHF
>-|TRBV5-4|-|TRBJ2-1
TGTGCCAGCAGCTTTCAGGGGTCCGTTTTGGGCAATGAGCAGTTCTTC
CASSFQGSVLGNEQFF
>TRBD2|TRBV4-1|-|TRBJ2-7
TGCGCCAGCAGCCAAGCTAGCGGGAGGGAAAACGAGCAGTACTTC
CASSQASGRENEQYF
>-|TRBV29-1|few|TRBJ2-7
TGCAGCGTCGCGGACAGCTCCTACGAGCAGTACTTC
CSVADSSYEQYF
>-|TRBV5-1|-|TRBJ2-7
TGCGCCAGCAGCTTGGCCGCCGCAGTCTCCTACGAGCAGTACTTC
CASSLAAAVSYEQYF
>TRBD2|TRBV27|-|TRBJ2-5
TGTGCCAGCAGTCGTTACGGGAGGCAAGAGACCCAGTACTTC
CASSRYGRQETQYF
>TRBD1|TRBV5-4|-|TRBJ1-1
TGTGCCAGCAGCCTGGGACAGATGAACACTGAAGCTTTCTTT
CASSLGQMNTEAFF
>TRBD2|TRBV5-1|few|TRBJ2-3
TGCGCCAGCAGCTTGGGTGCTAGCGGGAGTACTAGGGATACGCAGTATTTT
CASSLGASGSTRDTQYF
>TRBD2|TRBV2|-|TRBJ2-5
TGTGCCTCGGGACTAGCGGGAGGATTGCGGGAAGAGACCCAGTACTTC
CASGLAGGLREETQYF
>-|TRBV7-8|few|TRBJ1-2
TGTGCCAGCAGCTTAGGGTTCCCAGGGTCCTCCTATGGCTACACCTTC
CASSLGFPGSSYGYTF
>TRBD2|TRBV2|-|TRBJ2-1
TGTGCCAGCAGTGTGGGGGGAGGGTACAATGAGCAGTTCTTC
CASSVGGGYNEQFF
>TRBD1|TRBV2|-|TRBJ2-7
TGTGCCAGACAGTCCGGGACAGCGGCCTACGAGCAGTACTTC
CARQSGTAAYEQYF
>-|TRBV9|-|TRBJ1-2
TGTGCCAGCAGCGTAGGTGGCGGGGCTAGTGGCTACACCTTC
CASSVGGGASGYTF
>-|TRBV5-8|-|TRBJ2-1
TGTGCCAGCAGCCCACAGTTGGGGCAGTTCTTC
CASSPQLGQFF
>-|TRBV9|once|TRBJ1-1
TGTGCCAGCAGCGTCGTGAACACTGAAGCTTTCTTT
CASSVVNTEAFF
>-|TRBV7-8|-|TRBJ2-5
TGTGCCAGCAGCTATGGGGAGGAAGAGACCCAGTACTTC
CASSYGEEETQYF
>TRBD1|TRBV28|few|TRBJ2-2
TGTGCCAGCAGACCGGGACAGGGAGGCGGGGAGCTGTTTTTT
CASRPGQGGGELFF
>-|TRBV27|once|TRBJ2-7
TGTGCCAGCAGTTTATCGATTGCAGGATCTATGTACGAGCAGTACTTC
CASSLSIAGSMYEQYF
>-|TRBV12-5|-|TRBJ1-2
TGTGCTAGTGGTTTGGGACCGTGGAGGTACACCTTC
CASGLGPWRYTF
>TRBD2|TRBV13|-|TRBJ2-1
TGTGCCAGCAGCCACAGCGGGAGTGTCTCCTACAATGAGCAGTTCTTC
CASSHSGSVSYNEQFF
>TRBD1|TRBV10-3|-|TRBJ2-5
TGTGCCATCAGTGATTGGGACAGGGACCAAGAGACCCAGTACTTC
CAISDWDRDQETQYF
>-|TRBV6-5|-|TRBJ2-5
TGTGCCAGCAGTTACCTCGTGCAGTACTTC
CASSYLVQYF
>-|TRBV5-1|-|TRBJ2-5
TGCGCCAGCAGCTTAGTTGGGGGCGAAGAGACCCAGTACTTC
CASSLVGGEETQYF
>TRBD2|TRBV19|-|TRBJ2-1
TGTGCCAGTAGTTGGACTAGCGGGAGAGTAGGTGAGCAGTTCTTC
CASSWTSGRVGEQFF
>-|TRBV27|few|TRBJ1-4
TGTGCCAGCAGTTTTTTTGGACAGCGGACAACTAATGAAAAACTGTTTTTT
CASSFFGQRTTNEKLFF
>-|TRBV11-2|-|TRBJ1-1
TGTGCCAGCAGCTTAGATCGACAGGCAGCGACTTTCTTT
CASSLDRQAATFF
>-|TRBV2|few|TRBJ2-7
TGTGCCAGCACCGCAGTTGGCGAGCAGTACTTC
CASTAVGEQYF
>TRBD2|TRBV5-5|-|TRBJ2-1
TGTGCCAGCAGCTTGGATGGGCTAGCGGAGTACAATGAGCAGTTCTTC
CASSLDGLAEYNEQFF
>TRBD1|TRBV4-1|once|TRBJ2-7
TGCGCCAGCAGCCAAGTGGAGGGACAGGGGAGCTACGAGCAGTACTTC
CASSQVEGQGSYEQYF
>TRBD2|TRBV5-1|-|TRBJ2-7
TGCGCCAGCAGCTTGGGGACTAGCGGCTCCTACGAGCAGTACTTC
CASSLGTSGSYEQYF
>-|TRBV5-5|-|TRBJ1-4
TGTGCCAGCAGGGGGAGGGCTGCAACTAATGAAAAACTGTTTTTT
CASRGRAATNEKLFF
>TRBD1|TRBV19|-|TRBJ2-1
TGTGCCATTTCCCCCGACAGGGGTTCCTACAATGAGCAGTTCTTC
CAISPDRGSYNEQFF
>-|TRBV28|-|TRBJ2-2
TGTGCCAGCAGGGAGACAGGAAACACCGGGGAGCTGTTTTTT
CASRETGNTGELFF
>-|TRBV19|-|TRBJ2-1
TGTGCCAGTAGTGCCCTAGTCAATGAGCAGTTCTTC
CASSALVNEQFF
>TRBD1|TRBV28|-|TRBJ1-1
TGTGCCAGCAGTATCAGGGGGCCTAACACTGAAGCTCTCTTT
CASSIRGPNTEALF
>TRBD2|TRBV2|-|TRBJ2-7
TGTGCCAGCATTCCTAGCGGGAGATCGGACGAGCAGTACTTC
CASIPSGRSDEQYF
>TRBD1|TRBV28|-|TRBJ2-7
TGTGCCAGCAGCCCCTCCGGGACAGGGCGGCTTTACGAGCAGTACTTC
CASSPSGTGRLYEQYF
>TRBD1|TRBV5-1|-|TRBJ2-5
TGCGCCAGCAGCTTGGGGAGGACAGGGCGGGAGACCCAGTACTTC
CASSLGRTGRETQYF